What follows is one T cell receptor beta chain and its context. Its antigen is still unknown. A much larger clone lies one base from this, so it may be a read error. Spanning cysteine to phenylalanine, the CDR3 consists of 17 amino acids. The only DNA kept is the CDR3, 51 bases in frame from the first base. From a lookup of the germline V gene, CDR1 and CDR2 are SGHRS and YFSETQ. The record originates from a study of blood T cell repertoires in COVID-19 (dated by TCRdb to between 2020 and 2021). Notes on the research overall: Samples covering the acute and convalescent phases of COVID-19 were provided by collaborators in the United States, Italy and Spain. Subjects who had been exposed to COVID-19, were actively infected with it, or had recovered from it provided the deeply sampled blood TCRbeta repertoires that made up the dataset. The repertoires were made available in a free public database intended to serve as a resource for research on the immune response to SARS-CoV-2. The prospective study material was composed of cDNA or gDNA derived from T cells, B-cell-depleted T cells, or PBMCs. HLA class I and class II types, where available, came from metadata supplied by the sample provider rather than from assay-based typing. A de-identified subject ID, COVID-19 status, age in years and sex were almost always included in the sample metadata. The samples were drawn from the first 160 participants of the ongoing ImmuneRACE study and from 950 to 1,500 subjects provided by 6 global collaborators. Broader findings and caveats from the paper: Clinical and demographic metadata were provided uncurated, with the amount varying by source and participant.

The immunoSEQ Assay, a bias-controlled multiplex PCR, was used to amplify TCRbeta CDR3 regions from genomic DNA. Turning to the authors' computational methods: The number of nucleated cells in each sample was estimated by amplification of reference gene primers within the assay. To quantify the absolute abundance of each unique TCRbeta CDR3 rearrangement, sequence reads were collapsed and filtered. Productive Simpson clonality was computed per sample as the square root of Simpson's diversity index over productive rearrangements. In TCRdb, the immuneACCESS table is reduced to in-frame sequences with V and J assigned. These tables do not hold every clone; where another copy was compared, an unresolved V gene accounts for under half, and the others remain unexplained. V and J calls and clone size are given by that table; D and trimming were obtained from the DNA. Across this sample there are fewer than 200,000 clones, with 70% to 85% seen only once. In total, the top ten clones hold over 12% of the sample.

Participants in the prospective study were enrolled through a virtual design, were aged about 18 to 90 years, and lived in about 25 United States geographic areas. To assign participants to cohorts, the prospective study relied on clinical history that participants themselves reported in a screening survey and a study questionnaire. For ImmuneRACE Cohort 3, a participant was defined as recovered based on two consecutive negative NP/OP PCR tests, clearance by a healthcare professional, or resolution of symptoms. Each participant in the prospective study had whole blood, serum and a nasopharyngeal or oropharyngeal swab collected by mobile phlebotomists. Over an approximately 2-month period, participants in the prospective study had the option of providing additional blood draws and questionnaires. Before DNA extraction, prospective study blood samples were shipped either frozen or at room temperature.

This sequence originates from a man in his fifties or sixties who had recovered from COVID-19. The sequencing sample was made of PBMCs or T cells enriched from blood (not recorded which). The chain joins TRBV5-1 to TRBJ1-6, and possibly TRBD1, on 6 matching bases. DNA sequence: TGCGCCAGCAGCTTGGGTCACAGGGACGGCCAAAATTCATCCCTCCACTTT. This translates into CASSLGHRDGQNSSLHF.